The T cell receptor beta chain described here comes from a study of PD-L1 blockade in urothelial cancer. Study as a whole: Male patients with bladder-origin urothelial cancer numbered about 85% of the roughly 29.

Germline loops: CDR1 GTSNPN, CDR2 SVGIG (reference sequence). Trimming took off 0 bases at V and 3 bases at J, with 9 bases between the two ends. The CDR3 contains 13 residues. It was locally advanced or metastatic urothelial carcinoma that patients had. Each patient gave between 1 and 8 samples, pretreatment and on-treatment. The table came from immunoSEQ multiplex PCR; TCRdb's copy has only in-frame clones and leaves some out. Among tens of thousands of clones listed, 87% were seen once. The sequence was obtained from a man in his fifties or sixties with urothelial cancer. The specimen was PBMCs, collected around atezolizumab (anti-PD-L1) treatment. J is TRBJ2-7 and V is TRBV30, with D unresolved. The CDR3 bases are TGTGCCTGGAGTGTATCGACACTCTACGAGCAGTACTTC. This sequence encodes CAWSVSTLYEQYF.